Below, one TCR beta chain is given with its context. Its cognate antigen is unknown. This entry belongs to a study of T cells after yellow fever vaccination. General study points: The secondary response was weaker but peaked faster, day 5 versus 15. CD4 and CD8 compartments shared a small share of clonotypes.

V was pared by 7 bases and J by 1 base, with 13 bases between. CDR1 is ENHRY and CDR2 is SYGVKD in the germline V gene. The CDR3 loop spans 14 amino acids. Synthesis of TCR cDNA relied on 5'RACE template switching, which attached a universal primer site and UMIs. Using its own MiXCR run on the 5' RACE reads, TCRdb lists one record per CDR3 protein. The table includes under 300,000 distinct CDR3 sequences, 6.9% detected once. The TCR comes from a young man who received the YFV17D yellow fever vaccine. The specimen comprised CD4+ T cells sorted from PBMCs, sampled 15 days after the yellow fever booster vaccination. The chain recombines TRBV10-3 with TRBJ1-1; weak D call: TRBD1 (5 bases). CDR3 protein: CAIKEGRENTEAFF. For the CDR3, the DNA is TGTGCCATCAAGGAGGGGCGTGAGAACACTGAAGCTTTCTTT.